This TCR beta chain stems from a study of shared clonotypes between healthy human individuals. Study-wide results and limits: The naive CD4 repertoires of several donors were compared, and 5% to 6.5% of clonotypes were shared.

With 1 base removed from V and 7 bases from J, the gap between germline ends came to 5 bases. Germline CDR1 and CDR2: SEHNR and FQNEAQ (reference sequence). CDR3 length: 11 amino acids. Data came from immunoSEQ multiplex PCR; TCRdb stores just in-frame clones and leaves some out. The data hold about 1,900,000 clones, with roughly 95% observed a single time. Naive-designated CD8 cells lacked CD45RO, were positively enriched for CCR7, and omitted terminally differentiated effector memory CD45RA+ cells. To note about this clone: Its antigen remains unknown.

Sequencing was performed on naive CD8+ T cells sorted from blood. This sequence originates from a man aged 18 to 30 in good health. The chain recombines TRBV7-9 with TRBJ2-7; D remains ambiguous. The CDR3 DNA sequence: TGTGCCAGCAGCTTAGGGATGGAGCAGTACTTC. It is translated as CASSLGMEQYF.